This T cell receptor (beta chain) emerged from a study of PD-1 blockade in classical Hodgkin lymphoma. Time point denoted: cycle 4 day 1 (C4D1), after around six weeks of nivolumab. Each patient's relapse followed autologous stem cell transplantation, and brentuximab vedotin exposure varied. From thawed PBMCs, magnetic negative selection was used to isolate the CD8+ T cells. CDR1 is MNHEY, CDR2 SMNVEV, per germline (reference sequence). CDR3 length equals 13 residues. Between the trimmed V and J ends, which lost 6 bases and 4 bases, there was a span of 11 bases. The assay was immunoSEQ multiplex PCR, and TCRdb's table has in-frame clones only and misses some. The table shows about 20,000 clones, with 84% occurring only once.

Source: CD8+ T cells from blood, taken before the fourth cycle of nivolumab. The genes are TRBV27 and TRBJ2-3; D unclear. The clonotype comes from a human donor with classical Hodgkin lymphoma. CDR3 residues: CASSQTGPDTQYF. The CDR3 DNA sequence: TGTGCCAGCAGCCAAACGGGTCCAGATACGCAGTATTTT.